This T cell receptor beta chain was retrieved from a study of CD8+CD57+ T cells in acquired aplastic anemia. Both TCR beta VDJ combination and CDR3 sequence profiling were carried out. Genomic DNA was the template for this profiling. TCRdb re-called the reads with MiXCR, one entry per CDR3 protein. The table shows more than 150,000 distinct CDR3 sequences, with 45% to 60% occurring only once. For sequencing, patients were chosen who had shown expansion of CD8+CD57+ cells by flow cytometry. In all patients, the disease was severe acquired aplastic anemia. No therapy was given to patients before blood sampling. This clonotype has only a few counts. Its specificity is not known. Findings of the study overall: Patients and controls shared 25 to 30 CD8+ CDR3 sequences, which appeared highly expressed in patients and within their immunodominant clones.

This CDR3 contains 16 residues. Per the germline V gene, CDR1 is LNHNV and CDR2 is YYDKDF (reference sequence). The J segment lost 5 bases and the V segment lost 6 bases, leaving 8 bases of the junction unmatched. The rearrangement links TRBV15 to TRBJ2-3, with 13 bases fitting TRBD2. This TCR was sampled from a human donor with aplastic anemia. The sequencing sample was made of sorted CD4+, CD8+, or CD8+CD57+ T cells (not recorded which) from PBMCs. Here the CDR3 DNA reads TGTGCCACCAGGGCTCCGGGACTAGCGGGGCTAGATACGCAGTATTTT. It yields the protein CATRAPGLAGLDTQYF.